This T cell receptor beta chain was identified during a study of blood T cell repertoires in COVID-19 (dated by TCRdb to 2018 to 2021). For context, the study as a whole: Samples from collaborators originated in the United States, Italy and Spain and spanned both the acute and convalescent phases of COVID-19. The material from the prospective study consisted of cDNA or gDNA derived from T cells, B-cell-depleted T cells, or PBMCs. Subjects who had been exposed to COVID-19, were actively infected with it, or had recovered from it provided the deeply sampled blood TCRbeta repertoires that made up the dataset. The repertoires were released in a freely available public database meant as a resource for research on the immune response to SARS-CoV-2. The samples were drawn from two sources: the first 160 participants of the ongoing ImmuneRACE study, and 1,000 to 1,500 subjects contributed by 6 global collaborators. Sample metadata almost always included a de-identified subject ID, COVID-19 status, age in years and sex. Where available, HLA class I and class II types were obtained from metadata supplied by the sample provider rather than from assay-based typing. The research as a whole found: How much clinical and demographic metadata was included differed by source and by participant, and the metadata was provided uncurated.

Whole blood was collected in K2EDTA tubes by collaborating institutions according to the institutions' own protocols. For TCRbeta analysis, collaborator samples were shipped as frozen whole blood, as isolated PBMCs, or as DNA extracted from either sample type. From V the trimming removes 4 bases and from J it removes 0 bases, while the gene matches leave 3 bases of the junction unaccounted for. The germline V gene (reference sequence) yields SGHKS for CDR1 and YYEKEE for CDR2. The CDR3 goes from the cysteine to the phenylalanine over 14 residues. The only DNA kept is the CDR3, 42 bases in frame from the first base. Note on this clone: What this receptor recognizes is not known. No much larger clonotype is one base removed from it; base qualities were not supplied.

TCRbeta CDR3 regions were amplified from genomic DNA by means of the immunoSEQ Assay, a bias-controlled multiplex PCR. Turning to the authors' computational methods: Within the assay, amplification of reference gene primers was used to estimate how many nucleated cells each sample contained. To quantify the absolute abundance of each unique TCRbeta CDR3 rearrangement, sequence reads were collapsed and filtered. For each sample, productive Simpson clonality was calculated as the square root of Simpson's diversity index across productive rearrangements. Here the immuneACCESS table is served through TCRdb, limited to in-frame sequences with V and J called. Missing clones are a known gap in these copies; in checked studies unresolved V genes cover under half, and the rest lacks a known reason. The DNA was the basis for D and trimming; V, J and clone size are from that table. The sample yields 65,000 to 75,000 clones; 75% were counted once. Jointly, the top ten make up around 21% of the sample.

The sequence joins TRBV5-5 to TRBJ2-7, and TRBD1 matches 8 of the central bases. Sequences were obtained from peripheral blood. This clonotype was obtained from a man between 65 and 85 years old with acute or convalescent COVID-19. The nucleotide sequence is given as TGTGCCAGCAGCATACAGGGGGGCTCCTACGAGCAGTACTTC. Its translation reads: CASSIQGGSYEQYF.